This T cell receptor (beta chain) derives from a study of shared clonotypes between healthy human individuals. Overall study: Three plates were used per donor for CD4 naive, three for CD4 memory, two for CD8 naive and one for CD8 memory.

Each of the donors was a healthy adult who was HIV-negative and had not had a recent acute infection or vaccination. CD45RA+ naive and CD45RA-negative memory subsets were separated from CD4+ cells. V was clipped by 4 bases and J by 6 bases, with 19 bases between them. Germline lookup yields CDR1 WNHNN and CDR2 SYGVQD (reference sequence). This CDR3 contains 15 residues. Sequencing used immunoSEQ multiplex PCR; TCRdb keeps in-frame clones, though not all of them. Found here are fewer than 1.8 million clones, 98% of them singletons; the top ten hold roughly 0.35%. Study-wide results and limits: Compared with clonotypes that all four donors shared, non-shared clonotypes had lower generation probabilities.

As regards this clone: Its antigen is not known.

Material for sequencing was naive CD4+ T cells sorted from blood. The sample's subset: CD45RA+ positively selected. This receptor was obtained from a man aged 30-40 years in good health. The chain carries TRBV10-1 and TRBJ2-7; D perhaps matches TRBD1 (6 bases). In nucleotides, the CDR3 is TGCGCCAGCAGTGGTCTGAGGGACACGAATGGCGAGCAGTACTTC. It translates to CASSGLRDTNGEQYF.